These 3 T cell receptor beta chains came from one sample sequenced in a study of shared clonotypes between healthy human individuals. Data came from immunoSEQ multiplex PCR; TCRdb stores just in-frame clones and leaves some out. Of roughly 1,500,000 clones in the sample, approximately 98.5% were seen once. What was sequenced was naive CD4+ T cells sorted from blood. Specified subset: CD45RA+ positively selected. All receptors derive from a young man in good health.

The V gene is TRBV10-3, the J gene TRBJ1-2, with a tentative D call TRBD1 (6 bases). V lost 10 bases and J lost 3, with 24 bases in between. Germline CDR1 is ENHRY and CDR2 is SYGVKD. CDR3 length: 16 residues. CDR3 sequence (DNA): TGTGCCACCACCCGATGGGAGGGGGTCGGAGACTATGGCTACACCTTC. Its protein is CATTRWEGVGDYGYTF.

This CDR3 reads CASSLRTGGHEQYF. The CDR3 nucleotides read TGCGCCAGCAGCTTAAGGACAGGGGGGCACGAGCAGTACTTC. The chain joins TRBV5-1 to TRBJ2-7, with 10 bases lining up with TRBD1. The ends lost 2 bases at V and 5 bases at J; junction bases unmatched: 4. From germline, CDR1 is SGHRS and CDR2 YFSETQ. The CDR3 contains 14 residues.

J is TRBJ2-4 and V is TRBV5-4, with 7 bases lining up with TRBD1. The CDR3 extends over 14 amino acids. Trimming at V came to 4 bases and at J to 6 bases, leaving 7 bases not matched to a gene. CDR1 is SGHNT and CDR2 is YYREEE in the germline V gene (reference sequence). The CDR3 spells CASSAQGTGNIQYF. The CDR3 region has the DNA TGTGCCAGCAGCGCACAGGGGACGGGAAACATTCAGTACTTC.